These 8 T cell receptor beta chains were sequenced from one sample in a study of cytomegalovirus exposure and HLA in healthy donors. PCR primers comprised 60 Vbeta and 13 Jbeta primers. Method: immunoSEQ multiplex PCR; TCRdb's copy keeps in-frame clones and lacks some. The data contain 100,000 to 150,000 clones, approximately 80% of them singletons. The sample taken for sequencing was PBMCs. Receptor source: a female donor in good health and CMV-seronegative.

The CDR3 DNA sequence: TGTGCCAGCAACCCGGGAGGAACTGGAAACACCATATATTTT. Its translation: CASNPGGTGNTIYF. J is TRBJ1-3 and V is TRBV7-9; unclear D gene. The ends were cut back, 7 bases at V and 2 bases at J, with 12 bases in the middle. This CDR3 is 14 amino acids long. Looked up from germline, CDR1 is SEHNR and CDR2 is FQNEAQ (reference sequence).

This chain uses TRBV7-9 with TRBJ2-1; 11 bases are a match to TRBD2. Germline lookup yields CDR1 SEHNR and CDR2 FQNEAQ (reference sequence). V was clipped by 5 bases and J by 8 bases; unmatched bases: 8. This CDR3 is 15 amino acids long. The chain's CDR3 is CASSPQTSGIDEQFF. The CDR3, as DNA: TGTGCCAGCAGCCCCCAGACTAGCGGGATCGATGAGCAGTTCTTC.

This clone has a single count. The CDR3 region has the DNA TGCGCCAGCAGCCCGAACGGGTTAACTAATGAAAAACTGTTTTTT. Encoded protein: CASSPNGLTNEKLFF. This chain connects TRBV5-1 to TRBJ1-4; no clear D gene. Trimming shortened V by 4 bases and J by 1 base, and 11 bases separated the two germline ends. CDR1 and CDR2 from the germline V gene are SGHRS and YFSETQ. The CDR3 extends over 15 amino acids.

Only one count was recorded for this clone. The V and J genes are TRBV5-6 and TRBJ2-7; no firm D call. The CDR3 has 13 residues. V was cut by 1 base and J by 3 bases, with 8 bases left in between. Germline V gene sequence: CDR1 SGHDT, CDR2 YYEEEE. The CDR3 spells CASSLWHNYEQYF. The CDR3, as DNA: TGTGCCAGCAGCTTGTGGCACAACTACGAGCAGTACTTC.

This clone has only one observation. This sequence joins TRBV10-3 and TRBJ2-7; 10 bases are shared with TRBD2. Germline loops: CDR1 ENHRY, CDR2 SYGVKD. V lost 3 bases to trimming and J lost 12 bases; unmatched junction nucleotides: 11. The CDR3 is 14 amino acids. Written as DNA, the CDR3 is TGTGCCATCAGTGACCCTCAAGGACTAGCGGATCTGTACTTC. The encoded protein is CAISDPQGLADLYF.

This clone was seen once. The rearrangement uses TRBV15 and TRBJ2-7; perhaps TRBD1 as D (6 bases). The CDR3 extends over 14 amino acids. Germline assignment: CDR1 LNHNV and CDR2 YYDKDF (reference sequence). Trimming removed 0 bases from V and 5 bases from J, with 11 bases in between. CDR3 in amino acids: CATSRDYRADEQYF. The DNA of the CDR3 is TGTGCCACCAGCAGAGATTACAGGGCGGACGAGCAGTACTTC.

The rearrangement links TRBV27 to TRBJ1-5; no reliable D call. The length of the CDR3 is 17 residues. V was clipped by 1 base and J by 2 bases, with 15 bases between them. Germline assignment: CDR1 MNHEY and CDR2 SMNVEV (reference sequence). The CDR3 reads CASSLWAGTAGNQPQHF. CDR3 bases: TGTGCCAGCAGTTTATGGGCGGGAACCGCGGGCAATCAGCCCCAGCATTTT.

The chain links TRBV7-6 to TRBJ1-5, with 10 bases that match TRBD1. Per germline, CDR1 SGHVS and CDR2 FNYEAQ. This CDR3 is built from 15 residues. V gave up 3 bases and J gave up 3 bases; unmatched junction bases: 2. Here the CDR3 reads CASSLGQGSNQPQHF. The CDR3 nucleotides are TGTGCCAGCAGCTTGGGACAGGGGTCCAATCAGCCCCAGCATTTT.